These 27 T cell receptor beta chains came from one sample sequenced in a study of shared clonotypes between healthy human individuals (dated by TCRdb to the early 2020s). Libraries were made using the immunoSEQ multiplex PCR assay. In its TCRdb copy, this immuneACCESS table keeps in-frame sequences only and misses some clones. Where compared with another copy, unresolved V genes explain less than half of these, and the others have no known cause. The sample records nearly 1,000,000 clones, more than 75% of which are singletons. The ten largest make up about 1.5% of the sample. What was sequenced was memory CD4+ T cells sorted from blood. The cell subset or site label, read with the paper, signifies: CD45RA-negative fraction. The receptor source for this set is a man aged 18 to 29 in good health.

The chain uses TRBV9 and TRBJ2-1, with 7 bases matching TRBD2. The CDR3 is 16 residues long. J was trimmed by 5 bases and V by 4 bases; bases with no gene match: 12. Germline V gene lookup returns CDR1 SGDLS and CDR2 YYNGEE. Here the CDR3 DNA reads TGTGCCAGCAGCTCACGACTAGCAAATACCGACAATGAGCAGTTCTTC. Translating gives CASSSRLANTDNEQFF.

This chain joins TRBV4-2 and TRBJ2-7, with 7 bases aligning to TRBD1. The CDR3 loop spans 15 amino acids. In germline, CDR1 is LGHNA, CDR2 YNFKEQ. The ends lost 0 bases at V and 6 bases at J; junction bases unmatched: 8. The CDR3 here is CASSQESTGVFEQYF. The CDR3 DNA reads TGTGCCAGCAGCCAAGAAAGCACAGGGGTTTTCGAGCAGTACTTC.

The rearrangement uses TRBV19 and TRBJ1-2; 8 bases align to TRBD1. Germline V gene lookup returns CDR1 LNHDA and CDR2 SQIVND (reference sequence). The CDR3 contains 15 residues. With 6 bases clipped from V and 0 bases from J, the junction kept 6 bases outside the gene matches. Written as DNA, the CDR3 is TGTGCCAGTAGGCAGGCAGGGGGCTCTAACTATGGCTACACCTTC. Protein: CASRQAGGSNYGYTF.

This clone appeared a few times. The rearrangement joins TRBV10-3 to TRBJ2-3, with TRBD2 matching over 8 bases. CDR3 size: 13 residues. Germline V gene data show CDR1 as ENHRY and CDR2 as SYGVKD. V shed 10 bases, J shed 0 bases, and the junction held 3 bases outside the gene matches. CDR3 coding DNA: TGTGCCACCACTAGCGGTAGCACAGATACGCAGTATTTT. As protein: CATTSGSTDTQYF.

There are a few counts of this clone. The CDR3 sequence: CAISESSPGGAYTEAFF. The CDR3, as DNA: TGTGCCATCAGTGAGTCGAGCCCAGGGGGCGCGTACACTGAAGCTTTCTTT. The chain is built from TRBV10-3 and TRBJ1-1; TRBD1 agrees at 8 bases. The CDR3 consists of 17 residues. Germline V gene lookup returns CDR1 ENHRY and CDR2 SYGVKD. The ends lost 0 bases at V and 3 bases at J; junction bases unmatched: 9.

The chain employs TRBV2 and TRBJ2-3; 7 positions match TRBD2. Germline CDR1 reads SNHLY; CDR2 reads FYNNEI. The V and J ends lost 8 bases and 4 bases, in that order; junction bases with no gene match: 6. CDR3 length: 13 amino acids. The CDR3 coding sequence is TGTGCCAGCGGGACTGCGGGGGCAGATACGCAGTATTTT. This codes for CASGTAGADTQYF.

The chain combines TRBV5-1 with TRBJ2-2, with TRBD1 matching 9 bases. The CDR3 is 17 amino acids. Unmatched junction bases numbered 9, after V lost 3 bases and J lost 3 bases. Germline V lookup: CDR1 SGHRS, CDR2 YFSETQ. CDR3 sequence reads: CASSSNPGQGYTGELFF. CDR3 nucleotide sequence: TGCGCCAGCAGCTCGAATCCAGGACAGGGGTACACCGGGGAGCTGTTTTTT.

The chain uses TRBV5-1 and TRBJ2-3; the match to TRBD1 covers 7 bases. Per the germline V gene, CDR1 is SGHRS and CDR2 is YFSETQ. Trimming at V came to 0 bases and at J to 0 bases, leaving 4 bases not matched to a gene. The CDR3 sequence is 16 residues long. In DNA form, the CDR3 reads TGCGCCAGCAGCTTGGCGTTGGGACAGAGCACAGATACGCAGTATTTT. Its protein is CASSLALGQSTDTQYF. The whole variable domain, filled in from reference TRBV5-1 and TRBJ2-3, reads KAGVTQTPRYLIKTRGQQVTLSCSPISGHRSVSWYQQTPGQGLQFLFEYFSETQRNKGNFPGRFSGRQFSNSRSEMNVSTLELGDSALYLCASSLALGQSTDTQYFGPGTRLTVL.

The genes are TRBV11-2 and TRBJ2-7, with 12 bases identical to TRBD2. The CDR3 sequence is 14 residues long. Germline CDR1 is SGHAT and CDR2 is FQNNGV. V lost 5 bases and J lost 4; bases outside the gene matches: 3. CDR3 in DNA: TGTGCCAGCAGCACAGGACTAGCGGGATACGAGCAGTACTTC. This encodes CASSTGLAGYEQYF.

A few counts support this clone. This chain joins TRBV30 and TRBJ2-2, with TRBD2 as a possible D gene (6 bases). This CDR3 comprises 14 residues. CDR1 is GTSNPN, CDR2 SVGIG, per germline (reference sequence). V lost 2 bases, J lost 2 bases, and 9 bases lay in between. The CDR3 DNA is TGTGCCTGGAGTCCGGGGGTAAACACCGGGGAGCTGTTTTTT. This translates into CAWSPGVNTGELFF.

The J gene is TRBJ2-2, the V gene TRBV5-1; possible D gene TRBD2, 6 bases. The CDR3 consists of 16 residues. The germline V and J ends were trimmed by 4 bases and 0 bases, with 13 bases remaining between them. Germline V gene sequence: CDR1 SGHRS, CDR2 YFSETQ. The CDR3 protein is CASSGGLSTNTGELFF. The CDR3, as DNA: TGCGCCAGCAGCGGCGGACTATCTACGAACACCGGGGAGCTGTTTTTT.

This sequence joins TRBV18 and TRBJ1-2; D unclear. Germline-derived CDR1 and CDR2 are KGHSH and LQKENI. The CDR3 is 14 amino acids. V dropped 0 bases and J dropped 4 bases, with 9 bases sitting between them. CDR3 nucleotide sequence: TGTGCCAGCTCACCACCAACGGATAGCTATGGCTACACCTTC. It encodes CASSPPTDSYGYTF.

V gene TRBV28 combines with J gene TRBJ2-2, with D perhaps TRBD1 or TRBD2 (7 bases each). The V and J ends lost 6 bases and 3 bases respectively, with 14 bases between them. Germline V gene lookup returns CDR1 MDHEN and CDR2 SYDVKM. This CDR3 comprises 15 residues. The CDR3 here is CASSPGGADTGELFF. The CDR3 bases are TGTGCCAGCAGCCCAGGGGGGGCGGACACCGGGGAGCTGTTTTTT.

A few counts support this clone. J is TRBJ1-6 and V is TRBV19, with TRBD1 as a possible D gene (6 bases). The V end was cut by 3 bases, the J end by 7 bases, with 16 bases between. The length of the CDR3 is 16 residues. Per germline, CDR1 LNHDA and CDR2 SQIVND (reference sequence). The CDR3 bases are TGTGCCAGTAGTATCAATTCGGGGGCTACCAATTCACCCCTCCACTTT. Protein product: CASSINSGATNSPLHF.

The rearrangement links TRBV2 to TRBJ2-7, with D unresolved. Germline assignment: CDR1 SNHLY and CDR2 FYNNEI. Between the trimmed V and J ends, which lost 2 bases and 3 bases, there was a span of 8 bases. This CDR3 has 13 amino acids. CDR3 DNA: TGTGCCAGCAGTGAACGGCAGTTCTACGAGCAGTACTTC. Its protein product is CASSERQFYEQYF.

The chain employs TRBV5-5 and TRBJ2-1; D uncertain. In germline, CDR1 is SGHKS, CDR2 YYEKEE (reference sequence). The V end was cut by 4 bases, the J end by 1 base, with 12 bases between. The CDR3 covers 15 residues. CDR3 amino acids: CASSLDPWSYNEQFF. As DNA, the CDR3 is TGTGCCAGCAGCCTTGACCCCTGGTCCTACAATGAGCAGTTCTTC.

The gene calls are TRBV2 and TRBJ1-5; TRBD1 matches 9 bases. With V trimmed by 6 bases and J by 7 bases, 7 bases remained unmatched. CDR3 length: 14 amino acids. Germline CDR1 SNHLY, CDR2 FYNNEI. The CDR3, as DNA: TGTGCCAGCAGGACACAGGGGGCAGGACAGCCCCAGCATTTT. Its translation: CASRTQGAGQPQHF. Full variable domain (missing parts from reference TRBV2 and TRBJ1-5): EPEVTQTPSHQVTQMGQEVILRCVPISNHLYFYWYRQILGQKVEFLVSFYNNEISEKSEIFDDQFSVERPDGSNFTLKIRSTKLEDSAMYFCASRTQGAGQPQHFGDGTRLSIL.

The chain has TRBV11-1 and TRBJ2-7; D may be TRBD1 or TRBD2 (7 bases each). Between the trimmed V and J ends, which lost 4 bases and 0 bases, there was a span of 16 bases. The CDR3 is 16 residues long. Germline V gene data show CDR1 as SGHAT and CDR2 as FQDESV (reference sequence). This CDR3 reads CASSSQGGANSYEQYF. CDR3 in DNA: TGTGCCAGCAGCTCCCAGGGGGGGGCAAACTCCTACGAGCAGTACTTC.

The gene calls are TRBV5-1 and TRBJ2-3; D is ambiguous. Trimming stripped 3 bases from V and 0 bases from J, with 11 bases between. Per germline, CDR1 SGHRS and CDR2 YFSETQ. There are 15 residues in the CDR3. CDR3 residues: CASSSTSFSTDTQYF. CDR3 in DNA: TGCGCCAGCAGCTCAACCTCTTTTAGCACAGATACGCAGTATTTT.

This chain joins TRBV6-6 and TRBJ2-7; 9 bases fit TRBD2. The CDR3 consists of 16 residues. Trimming cost V 5 bases and J 0 bases; bases outside gene matches: 8. The germline V gene has CDR1 MNHNY and CDR2 SVGAGI (reference sequence). The CDR3 nucleotides read TGTGCCAGCAGTCCCGTTCGACTAGCGGCCTCCTACGAGCAGTACTTC. It encodes CASSPVRLAASYEQYF.

CDR3 in DNA: TGTGCCAGCAGCCTGGGGACGAGCTCCTACAATGAGCAGTTCTTC. This codes for CASSLGTSSYNEQFF. The gene calls are TRBV5-4 and TRBJ2-1; perhaps D is TRBD1 or TRBD2 (5 bases each). The CDR3 extends over 15 amino acids. Trimming removed 4 bases from V and 0 bases from J, with 11 bases in between. Germline loops: CDR1 SGHNT, CDR2 YYREEE (reference sequence).

The rearrangement links TRBV19 to TRBJ1-6; 8 bases align to TRBD1. The germline V gene has CDR1 LNHDA and CDR2 SQIVND (reference sequence). The junction had 5 bases not matched to a gene; V was cut back by 9 bases and J by 7 bases. CDR3 length equals 13 residues. The CDR3 loop is CASKDRENSPLHF. CDR3 nucleotides: TGTGCCAGCAAGGACAGGGAAAATTCACCCCTCCACTTT. The variable domain in full, with the rest retrieved from reference TRBV19 and TRBJ1-6, is DGGITQSPKYLFRKEGQNVTLSCEQNLNHDAMYWYRQDPGQGLRLIYYSQIVNDFQKGDIAEGYSVSREKKESFPLTVTSAQKNPTAFYLCASKDRENSPLHFGNGTRLTVT.

In the case of this clone: Different DNA sequences within this sample yield the same CDR3. The rearrangement links TRBV6-5 to TRBJ1-5, with 7 bases that match TRBD1. CDR1 is MNHEY, CDR2 SVGAGI, per germline. V lost 6 bases to trimming and J lost 0 bases; unmatched junction nucleotides: 5. The CDR3 covers 15 residues. This CDR3 is CASSSGQISNQPQHF. In nucleotides, the CDR3 is TGTGCCAGCAGCTCGGGACAGATTAGCAATCAGCCCCAGCATTTT.

V is TRBV28 and J is TRBJ1-5; D is unresolved. The V and J ends lost 3 bases and 0 bases respectively, with 27 bases between them. This CDR3 is 21 amino acids long. The germline CDR1 and CDR2 sequences are MDHEN and SYDVKM. DNA of the CDR3: TGTGCCAGCAGTTTTCGCAGATTCTATAAGGCGCAGGTTCATAGCAATCAGCCCCAGCATTTT. Its translation is CASSFRRFYKAQVHSNQPQHF. Drawing the rest from reference TRBV28 and TRBJ1-5, the complete variable domain is DVKVTQSSRYLVKRTGEKVFLECVQDMDHENMFWYRQDPGLGLRLIYFSYDVKMKEKGDIPEGYSVSREKKERFSLILESASTNQTSMYLCASSFRRFYKAQVHSNQPQHFGDGTRLSIL.

V is TRBV7-2 and J is TRBJ2-7, with 11 bases fitting TRBD2. The CDR3 runs 14 residues. V lost 3 bases, J lost 5 bases, and 3 bases stayed unmatched. Germline V gene data show CDR1 as SGHTA and CDR2 as FQGNSA. CDR3 in amino acids: CASSFIAGGHEQYF. The CDR3 DNA is TGTGCCAGCAGCTTTATAGCGGGAGGGCACGAGCAGTACTTC.

Ten or more counts support this clone. The chain carries TRBV11-2 and TRBJ1-2, with D perhaps TRBD1 (6 bases). The CDR3 is 15 residues long. The germline V gene encodes CDR1 SGHAT and CDR2 FQNNGV. With 6 bases removed from V and 0 bases from J, the gap between germline ends came to 14 bases. CDR3 DNA sequence: TGTGCCAGCAGGCCAGGGGCCGAAGCTAACTATGGCTACACCTTC. Amino acid sequence: CASRPGAEANYGYTF.

The J gene is TRBJ2-7, the V gene TRBV5-6; maybe TRBD1 (6 bases). Germline V lookup: CDR1 SGHDT, CDR2 YYEEEE. Trimming stripped 4 bases from V and 2 bases from J, with 16 bases between. The CDR3 spans 15 residues. The CDR3 loop is CASSGGYRAAYEQYF. In DNA form, the CDR3 reads TGTGCCAGCAGCGGGGGCTACAGGGCCGCCTACGAGCAGTACTTC.